The source of this T cell receptor beta chain is a study of T cell changes during pregnancy in multiple sclerosis. The repertoire was sequenced with immunoSEQ multiplex PCR; TCRdb's copy has only in-frame clones and lacks some. Among around 41,000 clones listed, approximately 91% were seen once. The length of the CDR3 is 12 residues. From germline, CDR1 is MDHEN and CDR2 SYDVKM. Deletions cut 7 bases from V and 2 bases from J, with 8 bases between. This receptor was identified in a female donor with multiple sclerosis, enrolled in a pregnancy study. The V gene is TRBV28, the J gene TRBJ1-2; no reliable D call. The sequenced material came from PBMCs (not recorded whether the cells were cultured). The chain's CDR3 is CASKPPNYGYTF. CDR3 nucleotides: TGTGCCAGCAAGCCACCAAACTATGGCTACACCTTC.